Following are 5 T cell receptor beta chains from one sample sequenced in a study of beta chain features in type 1 diabetes. The study, taken as a whole, reports: Among all four CD4+ subsets, Type 1 diabetes patients had TCRB CDR3s that were moderately but significantly shorter.

No antigens are known for them. Expressed TCRB transcripts were sequenced after all isolated RNA was converted to cDNA. Clones were sequenced by immunoSEQ multiplex PCR, and TCRdb holds only the in-frame ones, with some missing. The sample has 200,000 to 300,000 clones, more than 11% seen once. What was sequenced was naive CD4+ T cells from blood. The receptors derive from a young man with type 1 diabetes.

The rearrangement joins TRBV18 to TRBJ2-2; D gene uncertain. This CDR3 is built from 14 residues. The V gene's germline CDR1 is KGHSH and CDR2 LQKENI. V was pared by 3 bases and J by 5 bases, with 10 bases between. Here the CDR3 reads CASSPAAGTGELFF. The CDR3 DNA reads TGTGCCAGCTCACCCGCGGCTGGTACCGGGGAGCTGTTTTTT.

In this sample, this clone turned up a few times. This sample includes further DNA sequences coding for the same CDR3. The chain has TRBV12-5 and TRBJ2-6; D gene unclear. Germline V gene data show CDR1 as LGHNT and CDR2 as FRNRAP. CDR3 length: 13 amino acids. Trimming pared 4 bases from V and 1 base from J, leaving 2 bases between. In DNA form, the CDR3 reads TGTGCTAGTGGTTCTTCTGGGGCCAACGTCCTGACTTTC. It codes for CASGSSGANVLTF.

This clone was counted a few times. This chain connects TRBV7-9 to TRBJ1-1, with TRBD1 matching 8 bases. Trimming removed 5 bases from V and 7 bases from J; junction bases left unmatched: 9. The germline CDR1 and CDR2 sequences are SEHNR and FQNEAQ (reference sequence). The CDR3 is made up of 14 amino acids. CDR3 residues: CASSPGTGEIEAFF. For the CDR3, the DNA is TGTGCCAGCAGCCCAGGGACAGGAGAGATTGAAGCTTTCTTT.

This chain uses TRBV30 with TRBJ2-1; TRBD1 agrees at 10 bases. Germline lookup yields CDR1 GTSNPN and CDR2 SVGIG (reference sequence). After removal of 2 bases from V and 2 bases from J, the junction contained 3 bases not matched to a gene. The CDR3 is 15 residues long. The CDR3 loop reads CAWSLGTGAYNEQFF. CDR3 nucleotide sequence: TGTGCCTGGAGTCTCGGGACAGGGGCCTACAATGAGCAGTTCTTC.

This chain links TRBV5-6 with TRBJ2-2; the D gene is possibly TRBD2 (5 bases). The CDR3 spans 16 residues. Germline V gene lookup returns CDR1 SGHDT and CDR2 YYEEEE. V lost 0 bases and J 1 base, leaving 10 bases between the germline ends. In DNA, the CDR3 is TGTGCCAGCAGCTTGGCGGTGACTATGAACACCGGGGAGCTGTTTTTT. It specifies CASSLAVTMNTGELFF.